Listed here is a single T cell receptor beta chain. The data belong to a study of OX40 agonist ivuxolimab in advanced cancers. The germline V gene encodes CDR1 SGHTA and CDR2 FQGNSA. Trimming shortened V by 5 bases and J by 0 bases, and 13 bases separated the two germline ends. The CDR3 spans 15 residues. The protocol was immunoSEQ multiplex PCR, while the TCRdb copy is restricted to in-frame clones and leaves out a portion. The table records about 80,000 clones, about four fifths of them present only once. V gene TRBV7-2 combines with J gene TRBJ1-1; D is unclear. This TCR came from an adult with an advanced solid tumor such as melanoma, head and neck, liver or kidney cancer. The sequenced sample was CD4+ or CD8+ T cells sorted from blood, obtained in a trial of the OX40 agonist ivuxolimab. The CDR3, as DNA: TGTGCCAGCAGCAAAACGACAAGGATGAACACTGAAGCTTTCTTT. The encoded protein is CASSKTTRMNTEAFF. Full variable domain (outside the CDR3, taken from reference TRBV7-2 and TRBJ1-1): GAGVSQSPSNKVTEKGKDVELRCDPISGHTALYWYRQSLGQGLEFLIYFQGNSAPDKSGLPSDRFSAERTGGSVSTLTIQRTQQEDSAVYLCASSKTTRMNTEAFFGQGTRLTVV.